In this sample, the clone carrying this T cell receptor beta chain turned up once. Its antigen remains unidentified. The germline V gene has CDR1 MNHEY and CDR2 SMNVEV (reference sequence). This CDR3 is 16 amino acids long. V gave up 0 bases and J gave up 8 bases, with 19 bases separating them. The method was immunoSEQ multiplex PCR; TCRdb's version includes in-frame clones alone and lacks a portion of them. The repertoire holds over 45,000 clones, with around 90% as singletons. This record comes from a study of graft-versus-host responses after intestinal transplantation. The wider study: The whole recipient group had anti-thymocyte globulin induction followed by tacrolimus and steroids for roughly three years. Regarding the study as a whole: GvH clones were found in recipient marrow; some appeared first in ileum or blood.

Material: PBMCs, obtained 26 days after transplant. The clonotype originates from a human patient who received an intestinal transplant, so some T cells may come from the graft donor. V gene TRBV27 combines with J gene TRBJ1-2; D call uncertain. Here the CDR3 reads CASSLSKGELPKGYTF. The DNA of the CDR3 is TGTGCCAGCAGTTTATCAAAGGGAGAGCTCCCGAAAGGCTACACCTTC.